This TCR beta chain was captured in a study of CD8+ T cells in alopecia areata. RNA extraction was followed by reverse transcription into cDNA, which acted as the sequencing template. Generated by immunoSEQ multiplex PCR, the TCRdb table keeps only in-frame clones and is missing some. The data show around 180,000 clones, with 50% to 70% seen just once and about 1.3% held by the top ten. Germline values: CDR1 SGHDN, CDR2 FVKESK. V dropped 3 bases and J dropped 8 bases, with 17 bases sitting between them. This CDR3 is built from 15 residues. Whole-study findings and limits: Expanded CD8+ clones among the top 100, as well as scalp clonality, were significantly decreased by tofacitinib.

Details on this clone: The antigen is undetermined.

Noted treatment: oral pan-JAK inhibitor, 5-10 mg twice daily. The material was CD4+ T cells sorted from blood, obtained around week 47, from a patient treated with tofacitinib. The receptor was isolated from a human donor with alopecia areata. The chain uses TRBV14 and TRBJ2-1, with D hard to call. The CDR3 region is CASSQSQTRADEQFF. In nucleotides, the CDR3 is TGTGCCAGCAGCCAGTCACAGACTCGGGCCGATGAGCAGTTCTTC.